This T cell receptor (beta chain) was recovered during a study of cytomegalovirus exposure and HLA in healthy donors (dated by TCRdb to 2016 to 2017). A note on the overall study: According to an earlier analysis of 550 to 750 of the donors, roughly 180 million T cells yielded some 110 million unique TCR beta sequences and about 300 Gb of sequence data. An earlier analysis of some 500 of the donors used high-throughput TCR beta sequencing to judge whether each TCR beta V gene segment behaved as functional or pseudogenic. On average, roughly 240,000 unique TCR beta nucleotide sequences were sequenced per donor among fewer than 500 genotyped donors of the cohort, with 15% to 20% of those sequences being non-productive. To predict cytomegalovirus infection status, the study brought together high-throughput TCR immunosequencing, statistical association of individual TCRs with disease status, and machine learning. HLA typing included class I and class II loci at four-digit resolution. Genome-wide SNP genotypes for about three fifths of the 666 donors were used in a later genetic analysis, which treated that subset as a discovery cohort. Because of strong linkage in the cohort, five DR-DQ haplotypes were treated as single units for association and clustering. An early release covering roughly 580 HLA-typed donors comprised approximately 300 gigabases of sequencing data and tens of millions of unique TCR sequences. The number of typed donors differed by locus: about 629-630 for A, B, C, DRB1 and DQB1; 522 for DQA1; 606 for DPA1; and around 490 for DPB1. A later analysis re-analyzed previously published TCR beta repertoires from about 730 donors and added high-resolution HLA genotyping to study TCR occurrence patterns. The study was designed to test whether signatures of past pathogen exposure could be identified by cataloging public T cell receptors. In the later analysis, no new phenotypic data were used to find candidate immune exposures; instead, reliance was placed on TCR beta sequences and their occurrence across donors. Donor age, sex, ethnicity and CMV serostatus were collected together with the repertoire data. Using immunosequencing, the study profiled T cell repertoires from 500 to 800 subjects and related those repertoires to cytomegalovirus serostatus. Of the 398 genotyped donors, approximately 83% fell in the genetic ancestry cluster associated with self-reported Caucasian donors. Besides the first cohort of roughly 700 subjects, a separate validation cohort made up of over 95 different subjects was used. All discovery cohort repertoires had been generated on a single sequencing platform. Broader findings and caveats from the paper: According to a later analysis, TCR association rates differed among HLA loci, with DRB1 alleles showing the most associated TCRs and HLA-C alleles showing the fewest. Roughly uniform sequencing depth across donors was assumed in presence/absence analyses, although this assumption may not hold. According to a later analysis, most CMV-associated TCR beta chains appeared to be HLA-restricted, and the HLA associations seemed to be driven largely by CMV exposure. Cytomegalovirus status was reported to be diagnosed by the classifier with high specificity and sensitivity in both the original and validation cohorts. Compared with equally common non-associated chains, HLA-associated TCR beta chains in a later analysis were more clonally expanded and had lower generation probabilities. Linkage disequilibrium might explain the correlated functional status among segregating V segments, but an unknown experimental factor could not be excluded. Several of the top co-occurrence clusters appeared to be linked to parvovirus B19, influenza, CMV and Epstein-Barr virus, according to a later analysis. While some public TCRs were present in many individuals, most TCR sequences turned up only very rarely across donors. A total of 150 to 200 TCR beta chains were listed by the study as associated with cytomegalovirus. A later genetic analysis reported fewer N-insertions in productive TCRs among donors in an Asian-associated ancestry cluster than the approximately 700-donor mean. It was suggested by the authors that the approach could potentially be generalized to other disease states and immunological phenotypes. Because HLA typing was missing for some donors at each locus, association tests included only the typed subset. Because the 87-base-pair reads could not distinguish some IMGT-functional V segments, including TRBV6-2 and TRBV6-3, those segments were excluded. Assigning TCR associations to individual alleles was difficult when HLA alleles, especially DR and DQ, strongly co-occurred. For the cohort, immune exposure information was limited to CMV serostatus. Because counts were too low, under 20 rarely observed V segments, including chromosome 9 orphons, were left out of the earlier analysis of about 620 of the donors. Only TCR beta chains were sequenced in this cohort, and the absence of alpha or paired-chain data limited detectable features. The sequencing pipeline was judged likely to have produced a cluster of highly shared sequence variants as a technical artifact. In a later analysis, 16,951 TCR beta sequences were associated with specific HLA alleles at a false discovery rate of 0.05. A later genetic analysis associated a missense DCLRE1C variant with V-gene and J-gene trimming of TCR beta chains, and an independent cohort replicated the association. In an earlier analysis of 587 of the donors, most TCR beta V segments appeared in productive rearrangements about 87% or about 30% of the time, broadly matching IMGT annotations. A few of the identified cytomegalovirus-associated TCR beta chains were confirmed in vitro to be specific for cytomegalovirus antigens. A further reported finding was that TCR beta sequences accurately predicted the HLA-A and HLA-B alleles for most subjects in the first cohort.

From the cysteine up to the phenylalanine, the CDR3 has a length of 16 residues. The sequence is cut down to CDR3 DNA, 48 bases in frame from base 1. The germline V gene (reference sequence) specifies LNHDA as CDR1 and SQIVND as CDR2. V is pruned by 6 bases and J by 7 bases, leaving 14 bases of the junction without a gene match. This clone has only one observation. The antigen it recognizes is unknown. Per-base quality was not reported, and no clone a single base away is much larger than it. The cohort was made up of 500 to 800 healthy bone marrow donors. At the time of sampling, every cohort member was nominally healthy, though immune exposures that went unrecorded were likely present. The donor was CMV seropositive and was included in the group of 270 or so seropositive cohort members. Each donor provided a peripheral blood sample, and peripheral blood mononuclear cells were used for TCR beta sequencing. Genomic DNA extraction from the blood cell samples was performed with the Qiagen DNeasy Blood Extraction Kit.

Receptor libraries were prepared by the immunoSEQ multiplex PCR assay. A mixture of 60 forward primers for TCR Vbeta segments and 13 reverse primers for TCR Jbeta segments was used in the multiplex PCR. Amplification of the CDR3 region of rearranged TCR beta genes was performed with a multiplex PCR assay on genomic DNA. The Illumina HiSeq System was used to sequence the amplified TCR beta libraries as 87-base-pair reads. Regarding the original processing steps: A later analysis tallied tens of millions of unique TCR beta chains across the 550 to 850 repertoires, and some 10 million of those chains were shared by two or more donors. Raw reads were error-corrected and collapsed into unique sequences by a nearest-neighbor algorithm in which closely related sequences were merged to remove PCR and sequencing errors. To assign V, D and J gene segments, CDR3 sequences were aligned to IMGT reference sequences. For a sequence to be retained, a match of at least six nucleotides was required to both a V gene segment and a J gene segment. A rearrangement counted as productive if the CDR3 had no stop codons and remained in frame with V and J, and every other rearrangement counted as non-productive. Following IMGT convention, CDR3 was defined as the stretch from the second conserved V-encoded cysteine to the conserved J-encoded phenylalanine. The earlier analysis of about 640 of the donors excluded any sequence lacking an unambiguous match to a single V gene segment. An earlier analysis of just under 600 of the donors called V segments functional above 56.7% productive rearrangements and segregating when the between-donor standard deviation exceeded 5%. A statistical classification framework was built for diagnosing cytomegalovirus status from the catalog of TCR beta chain sequences. V and J gene assignment, in a later analysis, came from comparing TCR nucleotide sequences with IMGT/GENE-DB human TR gene sequences. Using the TCRdist pipeline, a later analysis assigned CDR3 sequences along with most-parsimonious VDJ recombination scenarios. In a later analysis, every TCR beta chain was defined by the combination of its CDR3 amino acid sequence and its V-gene family, and reads without a unique V-gene family were dropped. In a later analysis, around 650 highly shared, low-generation-probability nucleotide sequences were removed to address suspected cross-contamination and a sequencing artifact. In a later analysis, a clonal expansion index for each public chain was calculated from normalized within-repertoire ranks of inferred template counts. In a later analysis, generation probabilities were computed using a VDJ recombination model fitted to out-of-frame rearrangements, and the results were checked against IGoR. A later analysis scored TCR-TCR, TCR-HLA and TCR-CMV co-occurrence with hypergeometric tests, applying a repertoire-size bias correction to TCR pairs. In a later analysis, false discovery rates were estimated by permuting HLA or CMV assignments 20 times. In a later analysis, co-occurring TCRs were grouped using DBSCAN, and TCRdist sequence similarity was added for clustering within HLA-allele-positive subsets. Repertoires with fewer than 30,000 or more than 120,000 public chains, plus five repertoires with anomalous nucleotide sharing, were excluded from co-occurrence clustering. Not all clones reach the TCRdb copy of this immuneACCESS table, which keeps in-frame sequences only. Checked studies attribute under half of the gap to unresolved V genes and leave the rest unexplained. V and J calls and clone size are those listed in that table; D and trimming were worked out from the DNA. This sample gives more than 110,000 clones in total; approximately 84% of them show up just once. Around 1.5% of the sample goes to the ten largest clones.

The rearrangement joined TRBV19 to TRBJ2-2; 7 central bases correspond to TRBD2. The sequence derives from a man younger than 45 in good health and CMV-seropositive. The specimen was PBMCs. Here the CDR3 is given as CASSSRGGEGRGELFF. The DNA sequence is TGTGCCAGTAGCTCACGTGGGGGGGAGGGCCGCGGGGAGCTGTTTTTT.